The 30 T cell receptor beta chains below all came from one sample that was sequenced in a study of CD8+ T cells in alopecia areata. Extracted RNA was reverse transcribed into cDNA, the sequencing template. The data were produced by immunoSEQ multiplex PCR, yet TCRdb's version contains in-frame clones alone and is incomplete. This sample has fewer than 110,000 clones, with 85% to 90% found just once. Sample treatment: oral pan-JAK inhibitor, 5-10 mg twice daily. The specimen comprised CD8+ T cells sorted from blood, sampled at roughly week 30, from a patient treated with tofacitinib. The receptors originated from a human donor with alopecia areata.

V usage is TRBV4-2 and J usage is TRBJ1-1, with D unclear. Germline-derived CDR1 and CDR2 are LGHNA and YNFKEQ. The V end lost 10 bases, the J end lost 1 base, and 10 bases lay between the germline ends. The CDR3 is 12 residues long. The CDR3 is CATRITNTEAFF. DNA for the CDR3: TGTGCCACCCGAATCACGAACACTGAAGCTTTCTTT.

The rearrangement uses TRBV27 and TRBJ2-1, with D uncertain. Germline V lookup: CDR1 MNHEY, CDR2 SMNVEV (reference sequence). The CDR3 spans 11 residues. The V end was cut by 6 bases, the J end by 2 bases, with 2 bases between. CDR3 sequence: CASRAYNEQFF. The CDR3 nucleotides read TGTGCCAGCAGGGCCTACAATGAGCAGTTCTTC.

The chain joins TRBV19 to TRBJ2-6; no firm D call. V shed 1 base and J shed 0 bases, with 4 bases lying between them. Germline assignment: CDR1 LNHDA and CDR2 SQIVND (reference sequence). CDR3 length equals 15 residues. The DNA of the CDR3 is TGTGCCAGTAGTATAGCTCACTCTGGGGCCAACGTCCTGACTTTC. Encoded protein: CASSIAHSGANVLTF.

This chain links TRBV6-1 with TRBJ2-7, with 8 bases identical to TRBD1. Germline CDR1 reads MNHNS; CDR2 reads SASEGT. The CDR3 length is 13 residues. The trim removed 6 bases at V and 3 bases at J, leaving 4 bases unmatched. CDR3 amino acids: CASREDRVYEQYF. The DNA for the CDR3 is TGTGCCAGCAGGGAGGACAGGGTCTACGAGCAGTACTTC.

The V gene is TRBV27, the J gene TRBJ2-3; 15 positions agree with TRBD2. This CDR3 comprises 19 residues. Germline values: CDR1 MNHEY, CDR2 SMNVEV (reference sequence). V dropped 1 base and J dropped 2; count of bases not matched to a gene: 7. CDR3 coding DNA: TGTGCCAGCAGTTTATTGGGACTAGCGGGGGGTCTAAACACAGATACGCAGTATTTT. Amino acid sequence: CASSLLGLAGGLNTDTQYF.

This rearrangement joins TRBV7-9 to TRBJ1-1; D is possibly TRBD1 (5 bases). Trimming shortened V by 2 bases and J by 6 bases, and 10 bases separated the two germline ends. Germline V gene lookup returns CDR1 SEHNR and CDR2 FQNEAQ (reference sequence). This CDR3 region has 13 residues. In DNA, the CDR3 is TGTGCCAGCAGCTTAAAACGGGGGGCTGAAGCTTTCTTT. Protein product: CASSLKRGAEAFF. Drawing the rest from reference TRBV7-9 and TRBJ1-1, the complete variable domain is DTGVSQNPRHKITKRGQNVTFRCDPISEHNRLYWYRQTLGQGPEFLTYFQNEAQLEKSRLLSDRFSAERPKGSFSTLEIQRTEQGDSAMYLCASSLKRGAEAFFGQGTRLTVV.

As regards this clone: The same CDR3 is also encoded by other DNA sequences in this sample. In DNA form, the CDR3 reads TGTGCCAGCAGTTTGACCTCCTCCTACGAGCAGTACTTC. It encodes CASSLTSSYEQYF. The chain is built from TRBV27 and TRBJ2-7; no firm D call. Germline CDR1 MNHEY, CDR2 SMNVEV (reference sequence). This CDR3 has 13 residues. V was shortened by 3 bases and J by 0 bases, with 6 bases between the two germline ends.

V is TRBV9 and J is TRBJ2-1; maybe TRBD2 (6 bases). This CDR3 spans 15 amino acids. Germline CDR1 and CDR2: SGDLS and YYNGEE. With 0 bases removed from V and 1 base from J, the gap between germline ends came to 8 bases. The CDR3 region has the DNA TGTGCCAGCAGCGTAGACGGGGGTTCCTACAATGAGCAGTTCTTC. Its translation: CASSVDGGSYNEQFF.

The CDR3 nucleotides read TGTGCCAGCAGCTTTTCCGGGGGCAGCTACGAGCAGTACTTC. This gives the protein CASSFSGGSYEQYF. The chain joins TRBV7-8 to TRBJ2-7; D may be TRBD1 or TRBD2 (6 bases each). CDR1 and CDR2 from the germline V gene are SGHVS and FQNEAQ. CDR3 size: 14 residues. The V gene lost 3 bases and the J gene lost 3 bases, with 12 bases spanning the gap.

CDR3 residues: CATSSGTSSSNEQFF. The CDR3 nucleotides read TGTGCCACCAGCAGCGGGACTAGCAGTAGTAATGAGCAGTTCTTC. This chain links TRBV15 with TRBJ2-1; 9 bases map to TRBD2. This CDR3 region has 15 residues. CDR1 is LNHNV, CDR2 YYDKDF, per germline (reference sequence). With 3 bases clipped from V and 7 bases from J, the junction kept 7 bases outside the gene matches.

The chain joins TRBV29-1 to TRBJ2-3; D possibly corresponds to TRBD2 (7 bases). This CDR3 has 13 amino acids. Trimming stripped 8 bases from V and 4 bases from J, with 16 bases between. Germline assignment: CDR1 SQVTM and CDR2 ANQGSEA. The chain's CDR3 is CSHLAGASDTQYF. The CDR3 DNA sequence: TGCAGCCACCTGGCGGGGGCGTCAGATACGCAGTATTTT.

The chain is built from TRBV7-8 and TRBJ2-7; D not resolved. The germline V gene has CDR1 SGHVS and CDR2 FQNEAQ. CDR3 size: 13 residues. The V end lost 2 bases, the J end lost 3 bases, and 8 bases lay between the germline ends. The CDR3 nucleotides read TGTGCCAGCAGCTTATCGATCAACTACGAGCAGTACTTC. Translation: CASSLSINYEQYF.

The chain is built from TRBV5-1 and TRBJ2-7; D is perhaps TRBD1 or TRBD2 (7 bases each). CDR3 size: 14 residues. V gave up 0 bases and J gave up 4 bases, with 11 bases separating them. Per germline, CDR1 SGHRS and CDR2 YFSETQ. The CDR3 DNA is TGCGCCAGCAGCTTGGGACAGGGACTATACGAGCAGTACTTC. It translates to CASSLGQGLYEQYF.

This rearrangement joins TRBV4-1 to TRBJ2-5, with 10 bases aligning to TRBD2. The germline V gene encodes CDR1 MGHRA and CDR2 YSYEKL. The V segment lost 1 base and the J segment 5 bases; nucleotides outside the gene matches: 4. This CDR3 is built from 15 residues. This CDR3 is CASSQGTSGGETQYF. DNA for the CDR3: TGCGCCAGCAGCCAAGGGACTAGCGGTGGGGAGACCCAGTACTTC.

This clone was seen only a few times. The chain uses TRBV25-1 and TRBJ2-2; TRBD1 is a possible D gene (5 bases). The V and J ends lost 3 bases and 3 bases respectively, with 5 bases between them. The CDR3 has 13 residues. Germline V gene sequence: CDR1 MGHDK, CDR2 SYGVNS. CDR3 amino acids: CASSDRDTGELFF. The DNA of the CDR3 is TGTGCCAGCAGTGACAGGGACACCGGGGAGCTGTTTTTT.

The V and J genes are TRBV6-1 and TRBJ2-1, with D possibly called TRBD1 or TRBD2 (5 bases each). The CDR3 consists of 17 residues. The germline CDR1 and CDR2 sequences are MNHNS and SASEGT. V dropped 3 bases and J dropped 2 bases, with 17 bases sitting between them. The CDR3 nucleotides are TGTGCCAGCAGTGATCGGGGCGACATAAGTGCCTACAATGAGCAGTTCTTC. It translates to CASSDRGDISAYNEQFF.

This clone was counted between two and nine times. V is TRBV30 and J is TRBJ2-1, with 11 bases matching TRBD1. This CDR3 is built from 15 residues. Germline-derived CDR1 and CDR2 are GTSNPN and SVGIG (reference sequence). The J segment lost 7 bases and the V segment lost 2 bases, leaving 7 bases of the junction unmatched. DNA of the CDR3: TGTGCCTGGAGTAAGAGGGACAGGGGGTTTAATGAGCAGTTCTTC. It encodes CAWSKRDRGFNEQFF.

The chain recombines TRBV5-1 with TRBJ1-2; unclear D gene. The CDR3 runs to 13 residues. The germline gives CDR1 SGHRS, CDR2 YFSETQ. The ends were cut back, 0 bases at V and 5 bases at J, with 8 bases in the middle. The CDR3 sequence: CASSLGTVYGYTF. The CDR3 nucleotides are TGCGCCAGCAGCTTGGGGACTGTATATGGCTACACCTTC.

The gene calls are TRBV4-1 and TRBJ2-1; 7 nucleotides match TRBD2. CDR1 is MGHRA and CDR2 is YSYEKL in the germline V gene. CDR3 size: 14 residues. V gave up 3 bases and J gave up 7 bases; unmatched junction bases: 6. CDR3 in amino acids: CASSHLGEGNEQFF. CDR3 DNA: TGCGCCAGCAGCCATCTTGGGGAGGGAAATGAGCAGTTCTTC.

This clone was picked up a small number of times. This chain connects TRBV15 to TRBJ2-1, with TRBD1 matching over 9 bases. Germline V lookup: CDR1 LNHNV, CDR2 YYDKDF (reference sequence). The CDR3 covers 19 residues. J gave up 5 bases and V 0 bases, and 14 bases lay outside the gene matches. The CDR3 sequence: CATSRERTGAERSNNEQFF. CDR3 nucleotides: TGTGCCACCAGCAGAGAACGGACAGGGGCAGAGCGGTCGAACAATGAGCAGTTCTTC.

The chain carries TRBV6-1 and TRBJ1-1; D is unresolved. Trimming took 1 base from V and 1 from J, leaving 4 bases between them. Germline V gene data show CDR1 as MNHNS and CDR2 as SASEGT. The CDR3 has 13 amino acids. The CDR3 bases are TGTGCCAGCAGTGAAGGGACGAACACTGAAGCTTTCTTT. It specifies CASSEGTNTEAFF.

CDR3 sequence reads: CASSSDQPQHF. CDR3 DNA: TGTGCCAGCAGCTCTGATCAGCCCCAGCATTTT. The chain couples TRBV6-5 to TRBJ1-5; D is unclear. V was clipped by 6 bases and J by 5 bases, with 5 bases between them. Germline V gives CDR1 MNHEY, CDR2 SVGAGI. The CDR3 loop spans 11 amino acids.

The CDR3 DNA reads as TGCGCCAGCAGCCCCGGACTAGCGGTGCCCCTGAATGAGCAGTTCTTC. This codes for CASSPGLAVPLNEQFF. The rearrangement joins TRBV5-1 to TRBJ2-1, with TRBD2 matching over 10 bases. The CDR3 is 16 amino acids. CDR1 and CDR2 from the germline V gene are SGHRS and YFSETQ. The junction had 11 bases not matched to a gene; V was cut back by 4 bases and J by 7 bases.

This clone was seen just once. This chain connects TRBV6-6 to TRBJ2-3; possibly TRBD2 for D (5 bases). The V end was cut by 2 bases, the J end by 4 bases, with 7 bases between. Germline V gives CDR1 MNHNY, CDR2 SVGAGI (reference sequence). The CDR3 is 13 residues long. DNA of the CDR3: TGTGCCAGCAGTTACGAACTAGCAGATACGCAGTATTTT. It is translated as CASSYELADTQYF.

The rearrangement joins TRBV19 to TRBJ2-3; 9 bases agree with TRBD1. The length of the CDR3 is 15 residues. With 5 bases clipped from V and 4 bases from J, the junction kept 7 bases outside the gene matches. Germline assignment: CDR1 LNHDA and CDR2 SQIVND (reference sequence). CDR3 DNA sequence: TGTGCCAGTAGTCCCCTCACAGGGGGCGCAGATACGCAGTATTTT. This sequence encodes CASSPLTGGADTQYF.

The rearrangement uses TRBV6-1 and TRBJ2-7; maybe TRBD2 (5 bases). CDR3 length equals 9 residues. The germline gives CDR1 MNHNS, CDR2 SASEGT. The V end was cut by 8 bases, the J end by 6 bases, with 5 bases between. CDR3 protein: CASGLEQYF. The CDR3 bases are TGTGCCAGCGGACTCGAGCAGTACTTC.

This clone was counted once. The V call is TRBV11-2, the J call TRBJ2-7, with D possibly matching TRBD2 (6 bases). V dropped 5 bases and J dropped 7 bases, with 12 bases sitting between them. Germline V gives CDR1 SGHAT, CDR2 FQNNGV. The CDR3 is made up of 12 amino acids. The CDR3 region is CASSPAGIEQYF. The CDR3 DNA sequence: TGTGCCAGCAGCCCCGCGGGGATAGAGCAGTACTTC.

The DNA for the CDR3 is TGTGCCAGCAGCGTTGGGGGCGCGAACACTGAAGCTTTCTTT. The encoded protein is CASSVGGANTEAFF. The gene calls are TRBV9 and TRBJ1-1, with a tentative D call TRBD1 (6 bases). The CDR3 runs to 14 residues. Trimming left V 2 bases short and J 1 base short, with 9 bases between. Germline CDR1 reads SGDLS; CDR2 reads YYNGEE. The full variable domain, with the rest looked up from reference TRBV9 and TRBJ1-1, is DSGVTQTPKHLITATGQRVTLRCSPRSGDLSVYWYQQSLDQGLQFLIQYYNGEERAKGNILERFSAQQFPDLHSELNLSSLELGDSALYFCASSVGGANTEAFFGQGTRLTVV.

V usage is TRBV6-5 and J usage is TRBJ1-1; D uncertain. The CDR3 runs 13 residues. CDR1 is MNHEY and CDR2 is SVGAGI in the germline V gene. V was trimmed by 0 bases and J by 5 bases, leaving 7 bases between them. The CDR3: CASSYSRQTEAFF. The CDR3 bases are TGTGCCAGCAGTTACTCGAGGCAGACTGAAGCTTTCTTT.

The chain carries TRBV30 and TRBJ1-2; 7 positions match TRBD1. CDR3 length: 19 residues. Trimming at V came to 2 bases and at J to 0 bases, leaving 18 bases not matched to a gene. Germline V gene sequence: CDR1 GTSNPN, CDR2 SVGIG (reference sequence). The CDR3 here is CAWSRGDWSPTGANYGYTF. CDR3 bases: TGTGCCTGGAGTCGGGGAGACTGGAGTCCAACAGGGGCTAACTATGGCTACACCTTC.